This T cell receptor (beta chain) was obtained from a study of T cells in Graves' hyperthyroidism and ophthalmopathy. About the study: Peripheral blood specimens were obtained at initial diagnosis, prior to any treatment.

The germline gives CDR1 GTSNPN, CDR2 SVGIG (reference sequence). The ends were cut back, 3 bases at V and 4 bases at J, with 12 bases in the middle. The CDR3 totals 13 residues. TCR beta CDR3 region amplification was performed from RNA transcripts. The primer set for the first-round RT-PCR of the TCR CDR3 was HTBI. TCRdb fed the multiplex PCR reads into MiXCR, producing one record per CDR3 protein. In the table there are around 190,000 distinct CDR3 sequences, 17% of which are singletons. This clonotype was detected ten times or more. Its target is unknown. General study results and limits: Also found in blood were most expanded thyroid clonotypes above 0.001.

Patients aged 18 to 65 with hyperthyroidism were newly diagnosed, with duration under 2 months. The study excluded patients with uncontrolled infection, other autoimmune disease, pregnancy or lactation. Specimen: blood. This clonotype originated in a woman aged 45-60 years with Graves' hyperthyroidism. The chain combines TRBV30 with TRBJ1-2; unclear D gene. The CDR3 protein is CAWSPQLGYGYTF. The DNA of the CDR3 is TGTGCCTGGAGCCCACAGCTAGGCTATGGCTACACCTTC.